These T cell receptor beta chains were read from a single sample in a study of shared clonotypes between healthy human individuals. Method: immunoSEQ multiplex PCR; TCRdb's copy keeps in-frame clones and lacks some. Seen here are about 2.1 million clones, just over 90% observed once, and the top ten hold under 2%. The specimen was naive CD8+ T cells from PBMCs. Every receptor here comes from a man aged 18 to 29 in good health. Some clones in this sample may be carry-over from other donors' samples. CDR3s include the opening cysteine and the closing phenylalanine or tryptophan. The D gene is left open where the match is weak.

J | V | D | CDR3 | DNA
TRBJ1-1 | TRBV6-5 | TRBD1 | CAAGQKAFF | TGTGCCGCGGGACAGAAAGCTTTCTTT
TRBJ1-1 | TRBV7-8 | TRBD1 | CASSAIQGEAFF | TGTGCCAGCAGCGCCATACAGGGGGAAGCTTTCTTT
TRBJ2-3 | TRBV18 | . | CASSPRTGADTDTQYF | TGTGCCAGCTCACCTAGGACGGGTGCAGACACAGATACGCAGTATTTT
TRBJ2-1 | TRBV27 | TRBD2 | CASSFLLAGGQFF | TGTGCCAGCAGTTTTCTGCTAGCGGGAGGGCAGTTCTTC
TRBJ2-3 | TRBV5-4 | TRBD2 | CASSPGLAGVYTQYF | TGTGCCAGCAGCCCCGGCCTAGCGGGAGTTTATACGCAGTATTTT
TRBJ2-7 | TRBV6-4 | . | CASSPTDGYEQYF | TGTGCCAGCAGTCCCACCGACGGCTACGAGCAGTACTTC
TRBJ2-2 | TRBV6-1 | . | CASSEAGGNANTGELFF | TGTGCCAGCAGTGAAGCAGGCGGGAACGCGAACACCGGGGAGCTGTTTTTT
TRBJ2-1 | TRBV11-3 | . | CASSSTHTYYNEQFF | TGTGCCAGCAGCTCTACACATACTTACTACAATGAGCAGTTCTTC
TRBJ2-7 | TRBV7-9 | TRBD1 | CASSFARDRPTYEQYF | TGTGCCAGCAGCTTCGCCCGGGACAGGCCTACCTACGAGCAGTACTTC
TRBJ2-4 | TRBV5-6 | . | CASSPQSKNIQYF | TGTGCCAGCAGCCCCCAGAGCAAAAACATTCAGTACTTC
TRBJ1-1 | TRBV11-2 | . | CASSLGSGRRDTEAFF | TGTGCCAGCAGCTTAGGTTCCGGCAGAAGGGACACTGAAGCTTTCTTT
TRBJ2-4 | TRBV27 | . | CASSLRGGGATDIQYF | TGTGCCAGCAGCTTAAGGGGTGGGGGGGCGACGGACATTCAGTACTTC
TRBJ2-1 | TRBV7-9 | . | CAPRSAGTYNEQFF | TGTGCCCCCAGGTCGGCAGGGACCTACAATGAGCAGTTCTTC
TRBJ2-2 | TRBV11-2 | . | CASSLGSYTGELFF | TGTGCCAGCAGCTTAGGTTCTTACACCGGGGAGCTGTTTTTT
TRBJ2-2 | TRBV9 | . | CASTQNTGELFF | TGTGCCAGCACCCAAAACACCGGGGAGCTGTTTTTT
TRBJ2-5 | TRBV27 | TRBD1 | CASSTRDSQETQYF | TGTGCCAGCAGTACCCGGGACAGCCAAGAGACCCAGTACTTC
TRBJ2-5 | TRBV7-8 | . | CASSFRTVNYQETQYF | TGTGCCAGCAGCTTTCGGACAGTAAACTACCAAGAGACCCAGTACTTC
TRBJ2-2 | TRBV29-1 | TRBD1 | CSVVGQGAGELFF | TGCAGCGTTGTTGGACAGGGGGCCGGGGAGCTGTTTTTT
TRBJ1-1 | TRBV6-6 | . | CASSYSNGEFAFF | TGTGCCAGCAGTTACTCGAATGGGGAGTTTGCTTTCTTT
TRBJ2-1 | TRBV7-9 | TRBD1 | CASSQREDRDEQFF | TGTGCCAGCAGCCAACGAGAAGACAGGGATGAGCAGTTCTTC